Following are 10 T cell receptor beta chains from one sample sequenced in a study of blood T cell repertoires in COVID-19. Measured with immunoSEQ multiplex PCR; TCRdb has only the in-frame clones, and not every one. This sample has approximately 84,000 clones, with just under 80% found just once. Material: peripheral blood. The receptors were sampled from a human donor in a cohort sampled during active COVID-19.

This clone was observed a handful of times. The J gene is TRBJ2-7, the V gene TRBV5-1; 7 nucleotides match TRBD1. Trimming cost V 5 bases and J 3 bases; bases outside gene matches: 11. From germline, CDR1 is SGHRS and CDR2 YFSETQ. The CDR3 covers 15 residues. The CDR3, as DNA: TGCGCCAGCAGACCTATTACAGGGGCAGTCTACGAGCAGTACTTC. This codes for CASRPITGAVYEQYF.

The V call is TRBV4-1, the J call TRBJ2-2, with D hard to call. The V end was cut by 1 base, the J end by 5 bases, with 5 bases between. The length of the CDR3 is 13 residues. Per germline, CDR1 MGHRA and CDR2 YSYEKL. CDR3 coding DNA: TGCGCCAGCAGCCAAGTCTTTACCGGGGAGCTGTTTTTT. Protein sequence: CASSQVFTGELFF.

The chain recombines TRBV3-1 (or the pseudogene TRBV3-2) with TRBJ1-5; the D gene is possibly TRBD1 (6 bases). This CDR3 is built from 14 residues. CDR1 LGHDT and CDR2 YNNKEL come from the germline V gene (reference sequence). Trimming shortened V by 3 bases and J by 11 bases, and 17 bases separated the two germline ends. DNA of the CDR3: TGTGCCAGCAGCCATGAGGGGTTGGCAGGGGCCCAGCATTTT. This gives the protein CASSHEGLAGAQHF.

The chain joins TRBV7-9 to TRBJ2-2; 7 bases line up with TRBD2. The CDR3 sequence is 17 residues long. Germline assignment: CDR1 SEHNR and CDR2 FQNEAQ (reference sequence). V shed 5 bases and J 2 bases; nucleotides not matched to a gene: 11. The CDR3 bases are TGTGCCAGCAGCGTCCTAGCGGCCTCAGCCAACACCGGGGAGCTGTTTTTT. Its protein product is CASSVLAASANTGELFF. The full variable domain, in which reference TRBV7-9 and TRBJ2-2 provide the parts outside the CDR3, is DTGVSQNPRHKITKRGQNVTFRCDPISEHNRLYWYRQTLGQGPEFLTYFQNEAQLEKSRLLSDRFSAERPKGSFSTLEIQRTEQGDSAMYLCASSVLAASANTGELFFGEGSRLTVL.

The V and J genes are TRBV9 and TRBJ1-1, with 9 bases lining up with TRBD1. V was pared by 0 bases and J by 1 base, with 7 bases of the junction left unmatched. There are 17 residues in the CDR3. Germline CDR1 SGDLS, CDR2 YYNGEE. CDR3 loop: CASSVVKTGGRNTEAFF. CDR3 sequence (DNA): TGTGCCAGCAGCGTAGTAAAAACAGGGGGCAGGAACACTGAAGCTTTCTTT.

This chain links TRBV6-5 with TRBJ2-1; 9 bases agree with TRBD2. Per germline, CDR1 MNHEY and CDR2 SVGAGI. The CDR3 contains 15 residues. Trimming took 5 bases from V and 6 from J; bases not matched to a gene: 8. CDR3: CASSPLRTSANEQFF. The CDR3 DNA is TGTGCCAGCAGTCCACTCCGGACTAGCGCCAATGAGCAGTTCTTC.

The chain combines TRBV5-5 with TRBJ2-6, with 7 bases that match TRBD2. Germline CDR1 reads SGHKS; CDR2 reads YYEKEE (reference sequence). Trimming cost V 4 bases and J 2 bases; bases outside gene matches: 9. This CDR3 is built from 17 residues. CDR3 in amino acids: CASSQQAGLTGANVLTF. DNA for the CDR3: TGTGCCAGCAGCCAACAAGCGGGACTAACTGGGGCCAACGTCCTGACTTTC.

The gene calls are TRBV7-9 and TRBJ2-3, with TRBD2 matching 7 bases. Germline V lookup: CDR1 SEHNR, CDR2 FQNEAQ (reference sequence). The CDR3 is 13 residues long. J was trimmed by 9 bases and V by 5 bases; bases with no gene match: 8. DNA for the CDR3: TGTGCCAGCAGCACTGGGAGGGTAGGGACGCAGTATTTT. It is translated as CASSTGRVGTQYF.

The chain links TRBV6-1 to TRBJ1-5; D uncertain. The CDR3 is 17 residues long. The germline gives CDR1 MNHNS, CDR2 SASEGT. V lost 4 bases and J lost 5, with 21 bases in between. CDR3 nucleotides: TGTGCCAGCAGTGTACCCAGATCCGGGTCCAACCATCAGCCCCAGCATTTT. Protein product: CASSVPRSGSNHQPQHF.

This clone has a handful of counts. The genes are TRBV2 and TRBJ1-5; D is uncertain. The V and J ends lost 5 bases and 4 bases respectively, with 12 bases between them. Germline CDR1 reads SNHLY; CDR2 reads FYNNEI. CDR3 length: 14 residues. The CDR3 is CASSPVAGNQPQHF. Here the CDR3 DNA reads TGTGCCAGCAGTCCCGTTGCGGGGAATCAGCCCCAGCATTTT.